Listed here are 5 T cell receptor beta chains from one sample, sequenced in a study of shared clonotypes between healthy human individuals. Repertoires were generated with immunoSEQ multiplex PCR, while TCRdb's copy carries only in-frame clones and drops some. The sample includes under 2.5 million clones, 80% to 95% of them seen just once. The sequencing input was naive CD4+ T cells from PBMCs. As to subset: CD45RA+ positively selected. The receptors were gathered from a man aged 18 to 35 in good health. Some clones in this sample may be carry-over from other donors' samples.

This chain joins TRBV27 and TRBJ1-1, with 7 bases matching TRBD1. Germline V gene sequence: CDR1 MNHEY, CDR2 SMNVEV (reference sequence). The CDR3 sequence is 14 residues long. The V segment lost 2 bases and the J segment 4 bases; nucleotides outside the gene matches: 4. The CDR3 region is CASSLQGGSTEAFF. The CDR3 DNA sequence: TGTGCCAGCAGTTTACAGGGGGGGAGCACTGAAGCTTTCTTT.

V and J are TRBV2 and TRBJ1-4; 7 bases are shared with TRBD1. CDR3 length: 14 amino acids. V shed 6 bases and J 8 bases; nucleotides not matched to a gene: 9. CDR1 and CDR2 (germline): SNHLY, FYNNEI. The CDR3 region has the DNA TGTGCCAGCAGCGACCGACAGGGAAACGAAAAACTGTTTTTT. This gives the protein CASSDRQGNEKLFF. The complete variable domain, with remaining parts taken from reference TRBV2 and TRBJ1-4, reads EPEVTQTPSHQVTQMGQEVILRCVPISNHLYFYWYRQILGQKVEFLVSFYNNEISEKSEIFDDQFSVERPDGSNFTLKIRSTKLEDSAMYFCASSDRQGNEKLFFGSGTQLSVL.

The chain links TRBV19 to TRBJ2-7, with D perhaps matching TRBD2 (6 bases). Germline loops: CDR1 LNHDA, CDR2 SQIVND (reference sequence). V was cut by 6 bases and J by 0 bases, with 15 bases left in between. The CDR3 runs 15 residues. This chain's CDR3 is CASSSSGLHSYEQYF. The CDR3 DNA reads as TGTGCCAGTAGCTCCTCGGGACTCCACTCCTACGAGCAGTACTTC.

The V gene is TRBV29-1, the J gene TRBJ1-1; D possibly corresponds to TRBD1 (5 bases). Trimming shortened V by 4 bases and J by 4 bases, and 16 bases separated the two germline ends. This CDR3 is 14 amino acids long. The V gene's germline CDR1 is SQVTM and CDR2 ANQGSEA. CDR3 sequence (DNA): TGCAGCGTTGGTGTCAGGGTGGCATCCACTGAAGCTTTCTTT. It is translated as CSVGVRVASTEAFF.

This clone has more than one count but fewer than ten. The junction departs from the called germline gene at one end, perhaps through a read error. Here the CDR3 DNA reads TGTGCCAGCAGTGACAATACCTGGGGGGACGGAGTTTTT. Translation: CASSDNTWGDGVF. The chain has TRBV6-1 and TRBJ1-4, with D maybe TRBD1 (5 bases). CDR1 and CDR2 (germline): MNHNS, SASEGT. This CDR3 has 13 amino acids.